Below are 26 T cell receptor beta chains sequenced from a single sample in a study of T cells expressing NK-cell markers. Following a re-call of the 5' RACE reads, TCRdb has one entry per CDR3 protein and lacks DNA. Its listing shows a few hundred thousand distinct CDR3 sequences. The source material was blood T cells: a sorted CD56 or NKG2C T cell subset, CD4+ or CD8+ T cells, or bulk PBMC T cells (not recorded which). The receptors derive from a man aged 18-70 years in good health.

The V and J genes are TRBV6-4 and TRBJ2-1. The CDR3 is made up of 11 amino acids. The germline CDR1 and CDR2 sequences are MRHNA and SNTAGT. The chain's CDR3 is CASRPDNEQFF.

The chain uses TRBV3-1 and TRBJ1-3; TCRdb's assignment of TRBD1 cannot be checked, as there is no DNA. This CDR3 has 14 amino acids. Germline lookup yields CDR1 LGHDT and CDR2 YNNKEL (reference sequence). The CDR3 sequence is CASTRTGGGNTIYF.

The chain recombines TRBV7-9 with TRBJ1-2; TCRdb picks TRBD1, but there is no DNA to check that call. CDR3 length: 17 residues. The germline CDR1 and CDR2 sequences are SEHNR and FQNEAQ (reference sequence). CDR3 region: CASSPPNWGRTLYGYTF. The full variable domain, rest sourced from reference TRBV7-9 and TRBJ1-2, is DTGVSQNPRHKITKRGQNVTFRCDPISEHNRLYWYRQTLGQGPEFLTYFQNEAQLEKSRLLSDRFSAERPKGSFSTLEIQRTEQGDSAMYLCASSPPNWGRTLYGYTFGSGTRLTVV.

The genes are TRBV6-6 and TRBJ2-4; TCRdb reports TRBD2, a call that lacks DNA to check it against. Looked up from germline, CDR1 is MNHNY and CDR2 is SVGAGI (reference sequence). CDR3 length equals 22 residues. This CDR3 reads CASSYLPSSGGWVGGTKNIQYF.

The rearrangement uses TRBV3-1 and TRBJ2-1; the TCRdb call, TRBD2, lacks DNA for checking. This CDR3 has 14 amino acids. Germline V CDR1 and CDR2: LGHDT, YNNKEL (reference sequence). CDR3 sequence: CASNTLAGGDEQFF.

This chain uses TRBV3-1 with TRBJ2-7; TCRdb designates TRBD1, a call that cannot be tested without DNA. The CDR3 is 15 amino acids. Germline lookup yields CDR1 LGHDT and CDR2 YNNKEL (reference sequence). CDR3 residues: CASSQLALSSYEQYF.

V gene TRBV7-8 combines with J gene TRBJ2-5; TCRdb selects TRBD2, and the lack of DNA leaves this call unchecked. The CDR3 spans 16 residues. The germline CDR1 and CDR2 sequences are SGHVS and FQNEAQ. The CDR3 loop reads CASSRRLSGGMETQYF.

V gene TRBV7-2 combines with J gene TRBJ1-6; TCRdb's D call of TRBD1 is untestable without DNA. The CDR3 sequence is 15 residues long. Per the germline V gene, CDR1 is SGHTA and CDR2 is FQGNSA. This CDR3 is CASSLGTPNNSPLHF.

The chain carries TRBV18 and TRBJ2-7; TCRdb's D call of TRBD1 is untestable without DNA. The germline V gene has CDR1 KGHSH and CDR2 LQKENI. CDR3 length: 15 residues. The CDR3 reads CASSRGQGPHYEQYF.

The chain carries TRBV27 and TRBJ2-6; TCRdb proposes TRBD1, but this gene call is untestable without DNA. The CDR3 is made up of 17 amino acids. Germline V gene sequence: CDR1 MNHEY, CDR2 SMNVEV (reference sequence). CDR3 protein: CASSLRERRSGANVLTF.

CDR3 residues: CASSYRGVAGSTDTQYF. This chain uses TRBV6-5 with TRBJ2-3; TCRdb's D call, TRBD2, is unchecked because there is no DNA. The CDR3 spans 17 residues. CDR1 MNHEY and CDR2 SVGAGI come from the germline V gene.

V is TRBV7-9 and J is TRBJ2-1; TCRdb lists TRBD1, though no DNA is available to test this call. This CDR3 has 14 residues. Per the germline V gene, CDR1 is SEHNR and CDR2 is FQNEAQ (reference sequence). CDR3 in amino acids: CASSLRGQDVEQFF.

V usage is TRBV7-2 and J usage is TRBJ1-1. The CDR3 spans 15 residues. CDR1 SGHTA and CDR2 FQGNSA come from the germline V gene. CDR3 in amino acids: CASSPPGGSFTEAFF.

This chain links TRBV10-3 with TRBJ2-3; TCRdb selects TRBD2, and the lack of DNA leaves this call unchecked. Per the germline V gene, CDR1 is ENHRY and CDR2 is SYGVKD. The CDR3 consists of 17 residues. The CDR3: CAISESGSSGATDTQYF.

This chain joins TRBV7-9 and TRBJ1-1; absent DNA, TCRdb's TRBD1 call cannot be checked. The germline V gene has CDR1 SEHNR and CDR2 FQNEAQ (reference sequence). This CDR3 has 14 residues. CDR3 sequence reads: CASSLEAGVPEAFF. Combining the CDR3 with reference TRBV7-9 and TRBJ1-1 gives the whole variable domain DTGVSQNPRHKITKRGQNVTFRCDPISEHNRLYWYRQTLGQGPEFLTYFQNEAQLEKSRLLSDRFSAERPKGSFSTLEIQRTEQGDSAMYLCASSLEAGVPEAFFGQGTRLTVV.

CDR3 protein: CSVLDGVIRDTQYF. The rearrangement joins TRBV29-1 to TRBJ2-3. The CDR3 is 14 amino acids. From germline, CDR1 is SQVTM and CDR2 ANQGSEA.

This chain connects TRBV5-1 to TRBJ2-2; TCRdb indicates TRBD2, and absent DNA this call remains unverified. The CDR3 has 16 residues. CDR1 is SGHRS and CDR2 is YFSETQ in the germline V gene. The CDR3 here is CASSSTSGGNTGELFF. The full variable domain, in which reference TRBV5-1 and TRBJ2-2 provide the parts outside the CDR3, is KAGVTQTPRYLIKTRGQQVTLSCSPISGHRSVSWYQQTPGQGLQFLFEYFSETQRNKGNFPGRFSGRQFSNSRSEMNVSTLELGDSALYLCASSSTSGGNTGELFFGEGSRLTVL.

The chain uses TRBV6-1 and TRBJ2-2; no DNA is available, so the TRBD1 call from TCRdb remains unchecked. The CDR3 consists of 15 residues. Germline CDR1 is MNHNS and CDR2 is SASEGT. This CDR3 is CASSGQGRGAGELFF.

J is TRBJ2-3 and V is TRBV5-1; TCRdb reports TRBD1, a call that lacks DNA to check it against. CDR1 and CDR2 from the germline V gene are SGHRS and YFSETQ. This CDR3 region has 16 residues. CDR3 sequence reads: CASSPGQSTSTDTQYF.

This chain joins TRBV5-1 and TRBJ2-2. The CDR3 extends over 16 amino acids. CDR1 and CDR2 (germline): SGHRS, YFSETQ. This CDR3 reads CASSSIQSSNTGELFF.

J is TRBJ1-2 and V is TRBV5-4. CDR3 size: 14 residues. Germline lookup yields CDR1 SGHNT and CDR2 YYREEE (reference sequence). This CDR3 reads CASSGPSGLYGYTF.

CDR3: CASSSRQGAYEQYF. The chain employs TRBV12-3 or TRBV12-4 and TRBJ2-7; the TCRdb call, TRBD1, lacks DNA for checking. The CDR3 has 14 residues.

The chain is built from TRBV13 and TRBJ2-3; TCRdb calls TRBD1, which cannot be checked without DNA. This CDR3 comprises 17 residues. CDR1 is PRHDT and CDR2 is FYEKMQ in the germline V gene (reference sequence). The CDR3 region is CASSSGGQGVFTDTQYF.

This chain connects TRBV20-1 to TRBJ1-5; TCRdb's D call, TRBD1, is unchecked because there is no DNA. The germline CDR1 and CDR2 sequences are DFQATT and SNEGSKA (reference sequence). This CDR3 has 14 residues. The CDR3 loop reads CSAVPGTGRQPQHF.

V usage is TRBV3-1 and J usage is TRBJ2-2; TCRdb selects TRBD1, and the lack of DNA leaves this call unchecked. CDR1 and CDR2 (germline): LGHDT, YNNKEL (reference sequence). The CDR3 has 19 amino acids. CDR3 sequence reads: CASSIQVWGPRLNTGELFF.

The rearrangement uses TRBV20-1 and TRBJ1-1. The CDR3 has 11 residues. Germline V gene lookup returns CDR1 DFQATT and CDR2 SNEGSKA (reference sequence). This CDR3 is CSALMNTEAFF.